A selection of T cell receptor beta chains follows, all from one sample in a study of blood T cell repertoires in COVID-19. Assay: immunoSEQ multiplex PCR; the TCRdb copy retains only in-frame clones and omits some. The sample holds about 210,000 clones, 88% seen once. The sample was peripheral blood. These receptors all come from a man aged 65 to 79 with acute or convalescent COVID-19. CDR3s include the opening cysteine and the closing phenylalanine or tryptophan. Each record gives: clone size, J gene, V gene, CDR3 protein. Clone size is stated in some rows and not others, as once, few, many or a class when expanded.

size: NA
J: TRBJ2-1
V: TRBV27
CDR3: CASSGGERYNEQFF

size: NA
J: TRBJ1-2
V: TRBV3-1/TRBV3-2
CDR3: CASSQASTGTYGYTF

size: NA
J: TRBJ2-7
V: TRBV4-1
CDR3: CASSQDQGAKYEQYF

size: NA
J: TRBJ1-5
V: TRBV6-5
CDR3: CASRAQPRLDQPQHF

size: once
J: TRBJ2-5
V: TRBV7-2
CDR3: CASSLGTSGAGGTQYF

size: NA
J: TRBJ2-5
V: TRBV5-6
CDR3: CASSSLAALIQETQYF

size: NA
J: TRBJ2-3
V: TRBV9
CDR3: CASSGGLAGGLDTQYF

size: once
J: TRBJ1-6
V: TRBV28
CDR3: CASRQQGAGNSPLHF

size: NA
J: TRBJ2-7
V: TRBV7-9
CDR3: CASIQHPWREGRSNEQYF

size: NA
J: TRBJ1-2
V: TRBV7-9
CDR3: CASSLAGALYGYTF

size: NA
J: TRBJ2-4
V: TRBV4-2
CDR3: CASSQEAENIQYF

size: once
J: TRBJ2-5
V: TRBV6-1
CDR3: CASSELSRADQETQYF

size: many
J: TRBJ1-2
V: TRBV14
CDR3: CASSQDAGGTGYTF

size: NA
J: TRBJ1-1
V: TRBV5-1
CDR3: CASSRDRGTEAFF

size: NA
J: TRBJ2-5
V: TRBV5-1
CDR3: CASSFLDSDYQETQYF

size: NA
J: TRBJ1-5
V: TRBV19
CDR3: CASKTGPGNQPQHF

size: NA
J: TRBJ2-5
V: TRBV6-6
CDR3: CASNAGEETQYF

size: NA
J: TRBJ2-7
V: TRBV10-3
CDR3: CAITSSYEQYF

size: NA
J: TRBJ2-7
V: TRBV6-5
CDR3: CASSPRTSRAYEQYF

size: once
J: TRBJ1-3
V: TRBV5-6
CDR3: CASGETGSGNTIYF

size: once
J: TRBJ2-7
V: TRBV11-2
CDR3: CASSLGLAGVGEQYF

size: NA
J: TRBJ2-7
V: TRBV3-1/TRBV3-2
CDR3: CASSQEWGLYF

size: NA
J: TRBJ1-2
V: TRBV5-6
CDR3: CASSLGTGSYGYTF

size: NA
J: TRBJ1-5
V: TRBV7-2
CDR3: CASSLNQGAQPQHF

size: NA
J: TRBJ1-5
V: TRBV19
CDR3: CATAGTGNQPQHF

size: NA
J: TRBJ1-5
V: TRBV6-5
CDR3: CASRGRGSNQPQHF

size: once
J: TRBJ1-2
V: TRBV5-6
CDR3: CASSRDRGRLGYTF

size: few
J: TRBJ2-1
V: TRBV5-1
CDR3: CASSLETNEQFF